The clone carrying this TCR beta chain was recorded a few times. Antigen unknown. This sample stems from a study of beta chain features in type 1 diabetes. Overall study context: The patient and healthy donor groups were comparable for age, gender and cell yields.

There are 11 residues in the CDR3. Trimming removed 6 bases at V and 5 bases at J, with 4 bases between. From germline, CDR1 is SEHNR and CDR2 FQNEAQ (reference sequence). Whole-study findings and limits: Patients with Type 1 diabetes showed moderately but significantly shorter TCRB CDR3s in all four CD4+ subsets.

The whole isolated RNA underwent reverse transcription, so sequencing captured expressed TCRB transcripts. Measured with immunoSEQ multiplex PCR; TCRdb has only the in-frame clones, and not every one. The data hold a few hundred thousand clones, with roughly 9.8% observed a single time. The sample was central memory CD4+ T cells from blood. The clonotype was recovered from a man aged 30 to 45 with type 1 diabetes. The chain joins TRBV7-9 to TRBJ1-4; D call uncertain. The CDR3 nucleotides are TGTGCCAGCAGTGTCAATGAAAAACTGTTTTTT. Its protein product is CASSVNEKLFF.